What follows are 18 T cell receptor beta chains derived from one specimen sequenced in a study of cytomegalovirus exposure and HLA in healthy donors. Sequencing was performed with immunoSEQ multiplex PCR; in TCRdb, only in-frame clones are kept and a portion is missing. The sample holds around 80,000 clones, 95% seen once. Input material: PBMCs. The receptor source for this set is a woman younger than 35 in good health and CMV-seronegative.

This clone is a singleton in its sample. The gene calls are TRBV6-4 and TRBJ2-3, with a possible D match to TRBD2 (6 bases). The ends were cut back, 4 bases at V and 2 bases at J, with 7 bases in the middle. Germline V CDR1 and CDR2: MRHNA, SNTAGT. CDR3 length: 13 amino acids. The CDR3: CASSGTNTDTQYF. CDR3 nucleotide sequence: TGTGCCAGCAGTGGGACTAACACAGATACGCAGTATTTT.

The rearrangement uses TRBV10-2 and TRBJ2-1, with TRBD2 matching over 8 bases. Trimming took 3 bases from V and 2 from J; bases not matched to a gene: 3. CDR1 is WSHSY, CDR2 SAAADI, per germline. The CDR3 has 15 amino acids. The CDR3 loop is CASSDTAGAYNEQFF. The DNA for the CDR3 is TGCGCCAGCAGTGATACAGCGGGGGCCTACAATGAGCAGTTCTTC.

The CDR3 here is CASTTDYSGNTIYF. DNA for the CDR3: TGTGCCAGCACCACAGACTACTCTGGAAACACCATATATTTT. The chain has TRBV6-1 and TRBJ1-3; the D is unclear. V was trimmed by 7 bases and J by 0 bases, leaving 10 bases between them. CDR1 MNHNS and CDR2 SASEGT come from the germline V gene. The length of the CDR3 is 14 residues.

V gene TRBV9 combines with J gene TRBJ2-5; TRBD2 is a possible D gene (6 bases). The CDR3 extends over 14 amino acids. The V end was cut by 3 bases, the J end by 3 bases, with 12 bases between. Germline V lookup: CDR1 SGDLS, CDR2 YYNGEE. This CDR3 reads CASSGRLVEETQYF. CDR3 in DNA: TGTGCCAGCAGCGGCCGACTAGTCGAAGAGACCCAGTACTTC.

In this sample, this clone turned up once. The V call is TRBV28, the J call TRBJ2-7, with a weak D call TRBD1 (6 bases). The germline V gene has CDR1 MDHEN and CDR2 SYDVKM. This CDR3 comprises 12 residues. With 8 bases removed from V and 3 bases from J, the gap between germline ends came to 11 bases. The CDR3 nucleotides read TGTGCCAGCGGGGACACTTACTACGAGCAGTACTTC. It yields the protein CASGDTYYEQYF. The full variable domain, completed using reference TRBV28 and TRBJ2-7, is DVKVTQSSRYLVKRTGEKVFLECVQDMDHENMFWYRQDPGLGLRLIYFSYDVKMKEKGDIPEGYSVSREKKERFSLILESASTNQTSMYLCASGDTYYEQYFGPGTRLTVT.

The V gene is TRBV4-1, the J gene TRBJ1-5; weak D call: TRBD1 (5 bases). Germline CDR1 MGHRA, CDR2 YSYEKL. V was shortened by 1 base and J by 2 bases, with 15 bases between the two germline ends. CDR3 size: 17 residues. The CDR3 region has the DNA TGCGCCAGCAGCCAAGGTACCAGGGCCGCGGGCAATCAGCCCCAGCATTTT. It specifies CASSQGTRAAGNQPQHF.

The CDR3 loop is CASSLVGTGVIEQYF. DNA of the CDR3: TGTGCCAGCAGCTTAGTCGGGACAGGGGTTATCGAGCAGTACTTC. The chain employs TRBV6-6 and TRBJ2-7; 10 bases map to TRBD1. V lost 6 bases, J lost 6 bases, and 11 bases stayed unmatched. This CDR3 has 15 amino acids. Germline CDR1 reads MNHNY; CDR2 reads SVGAGI (reference sequence).

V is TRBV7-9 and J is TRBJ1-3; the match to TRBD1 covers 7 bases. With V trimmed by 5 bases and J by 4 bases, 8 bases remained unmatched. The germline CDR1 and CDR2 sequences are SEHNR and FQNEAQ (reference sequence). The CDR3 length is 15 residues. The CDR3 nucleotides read TGTGCCAGCAGCCCTCTATTGACAGGGGGAAACACCATATATTTT. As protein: CASSPLLTGGNTIYF.

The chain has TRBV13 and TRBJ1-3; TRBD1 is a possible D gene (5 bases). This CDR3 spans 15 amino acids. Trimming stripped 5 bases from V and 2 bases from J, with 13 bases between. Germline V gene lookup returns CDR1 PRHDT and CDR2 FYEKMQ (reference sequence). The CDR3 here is CASSRGGATGNTIYF. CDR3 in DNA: TGTGCCAGCAGCCGGGGGGGAGCTACTGGAAACACCATATATTTT.

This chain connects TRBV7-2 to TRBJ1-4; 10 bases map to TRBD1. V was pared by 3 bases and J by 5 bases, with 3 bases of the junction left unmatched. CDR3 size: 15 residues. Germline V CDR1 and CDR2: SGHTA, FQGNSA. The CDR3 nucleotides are TGTGCCAGCAGCTTGGGGGACAGGGGAAATGAAAAACTGTTTTTT. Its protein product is CASSLGDRGNEKLFF.

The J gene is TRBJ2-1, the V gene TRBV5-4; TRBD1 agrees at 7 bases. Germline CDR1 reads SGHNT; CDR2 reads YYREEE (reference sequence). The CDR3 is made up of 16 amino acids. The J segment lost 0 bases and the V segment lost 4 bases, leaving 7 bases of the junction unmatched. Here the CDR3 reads CASSLGQPRSYNEQFF. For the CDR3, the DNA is TGTGCCAGCAGCCTGGGACAGCCTCGCTCCTACAATGAGCAGTTCTTC.

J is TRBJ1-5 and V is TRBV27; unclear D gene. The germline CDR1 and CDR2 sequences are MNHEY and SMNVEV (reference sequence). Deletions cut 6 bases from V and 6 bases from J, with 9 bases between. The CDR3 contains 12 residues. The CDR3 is CASSLAGQPQHF. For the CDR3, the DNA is TGTGCCAGCAGCCTGGCTGGTCAGCCCCAGCATTTT.

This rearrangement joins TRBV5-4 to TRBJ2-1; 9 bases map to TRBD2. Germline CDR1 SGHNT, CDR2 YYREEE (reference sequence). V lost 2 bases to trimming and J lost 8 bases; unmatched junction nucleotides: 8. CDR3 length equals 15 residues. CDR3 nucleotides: TGTGCCAGCAGCTTTCTAGCGGGCGGGGGGGATGAGCAGTTCTTC. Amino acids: CASSFLAGGGDEQFF.

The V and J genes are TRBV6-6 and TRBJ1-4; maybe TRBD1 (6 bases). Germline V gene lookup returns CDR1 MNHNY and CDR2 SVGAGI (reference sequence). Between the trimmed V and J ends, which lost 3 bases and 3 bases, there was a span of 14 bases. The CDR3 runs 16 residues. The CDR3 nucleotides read TGTGCCAGCAGTTATATGCTCAGGGGCCCTAATGAAAAACTGTTTTTT. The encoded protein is CASSYMLRGPNEKLFF.

CDR3 nucleotide sequence: TGTGCCAGCAGCGTACAGGGTCTAGGCAATCAGCCCCAGCATTTT. It translates to CASSVQGLGNQPQHF. This chain connects TRBV2 to TRBJ1-5; possible D gene TRBD1, 6 bases. V was shortened by 6 bases and J by 2 bases, with 14 bases between the two germline ends. Germline CDR1 SNHLY, CDR2 FYNNEI. The CDR3 is made up of 15 amino acids.

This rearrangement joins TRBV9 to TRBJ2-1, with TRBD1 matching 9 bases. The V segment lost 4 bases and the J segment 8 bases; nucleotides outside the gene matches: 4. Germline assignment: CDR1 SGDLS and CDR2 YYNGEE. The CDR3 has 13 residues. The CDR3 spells CASSTDRGHEQFF. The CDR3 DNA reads TGTGCCAGCAGCACGGACAGGGGACATGAGCAGTTCTTC.

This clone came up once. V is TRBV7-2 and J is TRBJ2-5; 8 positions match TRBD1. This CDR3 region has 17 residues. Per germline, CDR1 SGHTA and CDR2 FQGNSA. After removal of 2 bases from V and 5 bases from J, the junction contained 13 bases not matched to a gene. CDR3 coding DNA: TGTGCCAGCAGCTTATGGGGCCGGGACAGGTCAATCGAGACCCAGTACTTC. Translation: CASSLWGRDRSIETQYF.

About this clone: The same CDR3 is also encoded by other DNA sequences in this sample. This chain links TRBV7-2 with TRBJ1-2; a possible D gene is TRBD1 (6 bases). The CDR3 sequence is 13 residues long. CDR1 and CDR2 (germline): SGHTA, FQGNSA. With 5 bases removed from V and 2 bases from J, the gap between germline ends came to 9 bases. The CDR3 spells CASSPDRNYGYTF. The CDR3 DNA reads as TGTGCCAGCAGCCCCGACAGGAACTATGGCTACACCTTC.